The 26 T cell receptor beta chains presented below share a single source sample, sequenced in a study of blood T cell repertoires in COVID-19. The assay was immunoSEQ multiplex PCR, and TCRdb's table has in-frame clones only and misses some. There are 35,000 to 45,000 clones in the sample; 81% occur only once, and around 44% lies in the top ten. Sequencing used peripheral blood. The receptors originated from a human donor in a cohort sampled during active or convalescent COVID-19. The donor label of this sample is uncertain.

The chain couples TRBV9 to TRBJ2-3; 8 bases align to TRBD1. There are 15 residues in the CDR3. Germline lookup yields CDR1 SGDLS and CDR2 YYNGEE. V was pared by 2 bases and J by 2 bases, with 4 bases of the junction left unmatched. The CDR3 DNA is TGTGCCAGCAGCGTTGGGACAGGTATCACAGATACGCAGTATTTT. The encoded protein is CASSVGTGITDTQYF.

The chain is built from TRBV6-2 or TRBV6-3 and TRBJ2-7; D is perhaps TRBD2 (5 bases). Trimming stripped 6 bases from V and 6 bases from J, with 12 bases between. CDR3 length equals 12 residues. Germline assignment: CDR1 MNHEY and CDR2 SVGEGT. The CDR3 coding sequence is TGTGCCAGCAGCACCAAACGGGGCGAGCAGTACTTC. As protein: CASSTKRGEQYF.

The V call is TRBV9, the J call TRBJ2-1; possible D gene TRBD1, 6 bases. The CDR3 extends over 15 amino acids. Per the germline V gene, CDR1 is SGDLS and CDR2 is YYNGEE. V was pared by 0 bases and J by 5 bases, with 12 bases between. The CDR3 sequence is CASSVGLGANNEQFF. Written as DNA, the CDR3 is TGTGCCAGCAGCGTAGGCCTGGGGGCGAACAATGAGCAGTTCTTC.

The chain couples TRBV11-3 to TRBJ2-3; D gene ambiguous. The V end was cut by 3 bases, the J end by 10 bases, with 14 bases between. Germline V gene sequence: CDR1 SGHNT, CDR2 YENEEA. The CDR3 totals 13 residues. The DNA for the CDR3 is TGTGCCAGCAGCTTGAAACCTTATCGGGCGCAGTATTTT. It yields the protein CASSLKPYRAQYF.

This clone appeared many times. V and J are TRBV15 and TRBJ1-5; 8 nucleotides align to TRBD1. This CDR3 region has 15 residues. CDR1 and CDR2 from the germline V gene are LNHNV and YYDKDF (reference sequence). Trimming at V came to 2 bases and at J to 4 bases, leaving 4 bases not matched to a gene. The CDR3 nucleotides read TGTGCCACCAGCAGAACCCGGACAGGGAATCAGCCCCAGCATTTT. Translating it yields CATSRTRTGNQPQHF.

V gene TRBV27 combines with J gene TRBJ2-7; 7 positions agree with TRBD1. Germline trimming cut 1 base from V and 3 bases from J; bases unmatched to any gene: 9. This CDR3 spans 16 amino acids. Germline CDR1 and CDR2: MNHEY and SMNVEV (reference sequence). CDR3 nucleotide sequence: TGTGCCAGCAGTTTATACCCCGGGCAGGGGGTCTACGAGCAGTACTTC. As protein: CASSLYPGQGVYEQYF.

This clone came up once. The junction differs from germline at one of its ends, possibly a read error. The CDR3 loop reads CSARDGEF. CDR3 nucleotides: TGCAGTGCTAGAGATGGGGAGTTC. The rearrangement uses TRBV20-1 and TRBJ2-7; the D gene is possibly TRBD2 (5 bases). CDR3 length equals 8 residues. Germline CDR1 DFQATT, CDR2 SNEGSKA (reference sequence).

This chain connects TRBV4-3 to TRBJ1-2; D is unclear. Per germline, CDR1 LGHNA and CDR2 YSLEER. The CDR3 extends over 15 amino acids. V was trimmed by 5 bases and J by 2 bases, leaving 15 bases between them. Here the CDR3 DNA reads TGCGCCAGCAGCTTCCTAGCAAGTGAAAACTATGGCTACACCTTC. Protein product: CASSFLASENYGYTF.

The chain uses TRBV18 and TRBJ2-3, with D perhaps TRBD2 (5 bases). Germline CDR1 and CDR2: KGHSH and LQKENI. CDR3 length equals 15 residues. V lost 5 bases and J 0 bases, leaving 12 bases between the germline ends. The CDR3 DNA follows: TGTGCCAGCTCATCTGCAACGGGGAGCACAGATACGCAGTATTTT. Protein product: CASSSATGSTDTQYF.

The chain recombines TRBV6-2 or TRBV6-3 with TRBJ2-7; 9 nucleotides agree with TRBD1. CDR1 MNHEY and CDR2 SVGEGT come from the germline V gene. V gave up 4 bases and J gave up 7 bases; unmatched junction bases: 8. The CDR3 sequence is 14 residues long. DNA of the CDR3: TGTGCCAGCAGTTCCCGACAGGGGGGGGAGGAGCAGTACTTC. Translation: CASSSRQGGEEQYF.

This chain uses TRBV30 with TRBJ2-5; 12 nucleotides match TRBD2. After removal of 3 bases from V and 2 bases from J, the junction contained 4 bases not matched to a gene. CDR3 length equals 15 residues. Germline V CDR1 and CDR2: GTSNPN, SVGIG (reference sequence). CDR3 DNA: TGTGCCTGGAGCCCCGGGACTAGCGGGCAAGAGACCCAGTACTTC. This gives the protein CAWSPGTSGQETQYF.

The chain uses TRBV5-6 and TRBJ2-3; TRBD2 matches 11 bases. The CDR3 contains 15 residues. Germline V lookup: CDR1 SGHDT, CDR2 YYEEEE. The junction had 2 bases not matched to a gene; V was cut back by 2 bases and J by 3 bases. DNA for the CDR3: TGTGCCAGCAGCTTAGGGACTAGCGGTACAGATACGCAGTATTTT. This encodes CASSLGTSGTDTQYF.

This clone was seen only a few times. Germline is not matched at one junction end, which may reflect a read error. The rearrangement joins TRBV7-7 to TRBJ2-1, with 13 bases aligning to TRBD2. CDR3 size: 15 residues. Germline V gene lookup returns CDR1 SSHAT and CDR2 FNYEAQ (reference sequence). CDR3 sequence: CASSATSGRGTEQFF. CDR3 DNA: TGTGCTAGCAGCGCTACTAGCGGGAGGGGAACTGAGCAGTTCTTC.

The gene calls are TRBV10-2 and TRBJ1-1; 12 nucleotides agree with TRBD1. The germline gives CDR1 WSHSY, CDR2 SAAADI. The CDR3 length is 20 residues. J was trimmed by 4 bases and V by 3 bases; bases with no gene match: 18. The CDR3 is CASSDRGTGGVGSPGTEAFF. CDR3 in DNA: TGCGCCAGCAGTGATAGGGGGACAGGGGGCGTCGGGTCCCCGGGCACTGAAGCTTTCTTT.

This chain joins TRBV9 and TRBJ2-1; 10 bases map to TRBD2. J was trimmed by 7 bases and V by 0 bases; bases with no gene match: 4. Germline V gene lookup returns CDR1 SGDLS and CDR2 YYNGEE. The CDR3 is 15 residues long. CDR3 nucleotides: TGTGCCAGCAGCGTAGCAGCGGGAGGGCGAAATGAGCAGTTCTTC. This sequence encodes CASSVAAGGRNEQFF.

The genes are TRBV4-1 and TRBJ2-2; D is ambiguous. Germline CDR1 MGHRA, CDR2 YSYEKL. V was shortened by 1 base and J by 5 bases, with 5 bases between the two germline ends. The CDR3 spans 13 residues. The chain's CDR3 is CASSQVRTGELFF. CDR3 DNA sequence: TGCGCCAGCAGCCAAGTGAGGACCGGGGAGCTGTTTTTT.

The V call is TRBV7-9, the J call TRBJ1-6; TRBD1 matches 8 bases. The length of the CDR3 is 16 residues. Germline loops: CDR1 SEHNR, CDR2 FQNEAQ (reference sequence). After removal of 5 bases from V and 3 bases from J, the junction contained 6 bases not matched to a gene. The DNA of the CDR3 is TGTGCCAGCAGCCAGACAGGGGTATTCTATAATTCACCCCTCCACTTT. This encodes CASSQTGVFYNSPLHF.

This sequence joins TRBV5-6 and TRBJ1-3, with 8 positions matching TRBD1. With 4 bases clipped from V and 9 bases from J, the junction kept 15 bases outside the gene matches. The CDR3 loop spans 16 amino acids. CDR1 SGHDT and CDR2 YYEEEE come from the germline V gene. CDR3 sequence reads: CASSPGTGLVGGTIYF. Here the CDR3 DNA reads TGTGCCAGCAGCCCCGGGACAGGACTGGTAGGAGGCACCATATATTTT.

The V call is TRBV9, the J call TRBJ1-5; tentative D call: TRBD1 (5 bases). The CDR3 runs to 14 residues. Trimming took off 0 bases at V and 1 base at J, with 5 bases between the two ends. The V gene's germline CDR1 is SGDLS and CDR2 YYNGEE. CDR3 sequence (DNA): TGTGCCAGCAGCGTAGGACAGAGCAATCAGCCCCAGCATTTT. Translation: CASSVGQSNQPQHF.

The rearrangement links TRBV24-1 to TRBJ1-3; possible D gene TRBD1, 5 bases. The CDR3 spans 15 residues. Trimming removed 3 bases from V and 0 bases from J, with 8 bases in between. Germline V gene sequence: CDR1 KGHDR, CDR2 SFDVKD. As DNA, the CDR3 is TGTGCCACCAGTGATGGGGGACTCTCTGGAAACACCATATATTTT. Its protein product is CATSDGGLSGNTIYF.

The CDR3 here is CASSLDVQGDYNEQFF. The CDR3 DNA follows: TGCGCCAGCAGCCTGGATGTGCAGGGGGACTACAATGAGCAGTTCTTC. The gene calls are TRBV5-1 and TRBJ2-1; 7 nucleotides match TRBD1. Looked up from germline, CDR1 is SGHRS and CDR2 is YFSETQ. J lost 3 bases, V lost 4 bases, and 10 bases had no gene match. The CDR3 loop spans 16 amino acids.

CDR3 region: CASSGGTTRGYGYTF. The DNA for the CDR3 is TGTGCCAGCAGCGGGGGGACCACGAGGGGCTATGGCTACACCTTC. V gene TRBV27 combines with J gene TRBJ1-2, with D perhaps TRBD1 (5 bases). Trimming shortened V by 6 bases and J by 4 bases, and 18 bases separated the two germline ends. Looked up from germline, CDR1 is MNHEY and CDR2 is SMNVEV (reference sequence). This CDR3 has 15 amino acids.

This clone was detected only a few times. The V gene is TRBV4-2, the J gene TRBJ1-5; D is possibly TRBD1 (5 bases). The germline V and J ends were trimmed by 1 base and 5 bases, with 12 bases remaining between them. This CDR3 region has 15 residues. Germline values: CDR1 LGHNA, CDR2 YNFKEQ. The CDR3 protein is CASSQARGVDQPQHF. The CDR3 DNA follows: TGTGCCAGCAGCCAAGCCCGGGGGGTAGATCAGCCCCAGCATTTT.

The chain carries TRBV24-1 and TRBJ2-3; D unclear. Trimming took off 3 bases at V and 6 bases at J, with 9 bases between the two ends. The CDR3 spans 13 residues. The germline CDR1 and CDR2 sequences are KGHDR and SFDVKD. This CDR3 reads CATSDRNGDTQYF. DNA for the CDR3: TGTGCCACCAGTGATCGGAACGGGGATACGCAGTATTTT.

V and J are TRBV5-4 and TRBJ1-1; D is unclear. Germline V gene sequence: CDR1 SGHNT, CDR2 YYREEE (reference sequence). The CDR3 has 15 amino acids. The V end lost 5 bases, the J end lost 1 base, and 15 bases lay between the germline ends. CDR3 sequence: CASSSRGAGNTEAFF. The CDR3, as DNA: TGTGCCAGCAGTTCCCGGGGAGCTGGGAACACTGAAGCTTTCTTT.

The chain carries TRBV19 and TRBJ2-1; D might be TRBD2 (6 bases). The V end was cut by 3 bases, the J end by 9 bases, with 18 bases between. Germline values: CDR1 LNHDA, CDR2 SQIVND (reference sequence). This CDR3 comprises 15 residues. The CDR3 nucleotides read TGTGCCAGTAGTATTAGGGAGTCGGGAGTGGTTGAGCAGTTCTTC. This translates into CASSIRESGVVEQFF.